These 13 T cell receptor beta chains were sequenced from one sample in a study of blood T cell repertoires in COVID-19. The repertoire was sequenced with immunoSEQ multiplex PCR; TCRdb's copy has only in-frame clones and lacks some. This sample has tens of thousands of clones; 79% occur once, and the top ten carry less than 5.5%. The sequenced sample consisted of peripheral blood. The receptors here all came from a woman aged 80 or over with active or convalescent COVID-19.

The chain links TRBV7-8 to TRBJ2-7; 12 nucleotides match TRBD1. Germline trimming cut 3 bases from V and 5 bases from J; bases unmatched to any gene: 8. This CDR3 has 16 amino acids. Germline assignment: CDR1 SGHVS and CDR2 FQNEAQ. CDR3 residues: CASSLGGQGAGHEQYF. DNA of the CDR3: TGTGCCAGCAGCTTGGGGGGACAGGGGGCGGGCCACGAGCAGTACTTC. Together with reference TRBV7-8 and TRBJ2-7, the CDR3 gives the full variable domain: GAGVSQSPRYKVAKRGQDVALRCDPISGHVSLFWYQQALGQGPEFLTYFQNEAQLDKSGLPSDRFFAERPEGSVSTLKIQRTQQEDSAVYLCASSLGGQGAGHEQYFGPGTRLTVT.

The rearrangement joins TRBV11-2 to TRBJ1-2, with a weak D call TRBD1 (6 bases). This CDR3 spans 14 amino acids. V lost 5 bases and J 7 bases, leaving 17 bases between the germline ends. CDR1 and CDR2 (germline): SGHAT, FQNNGV. The CDR3 loop reads CASSPGARFSGYTF. The CDR3 bases are TGTGCCAGCAGCCCAGGGGCCCGTTTTAGTGGCTACACCTTC.

This clone appeared a single time. This chain links TRBV18 with TRBJ2-7; TRBD1 matches 9 bases. The ends lost 7 bases at V and 2 bases at J; junction bases unmatched: 21. CDR1 KGHSH and CDR2 LQKENI come from the germline V gene. This CDR3 contains 19 residues. The CDR3 sequence: CASFRGQGLSSAPPYEQYF. CDR3 bases: TGTGCCAGCTTCCGCGGACAGGGGCTAAGCTCTGCCCCCCCCTACGAGCAGTACTTC.

This clone was seen a handful of times. This chain connects TRBV5-4 to TRBJ2-1, with a possible D match to TRBD2 (6 bases). The CDR3 length is 14 residues. The germline V gene has CDR1 SGHNT and CDR2 YYREEE (reference sequence). The germline V and J ends were trimmed by 1 base and 6 bases, with 11 bases remaining between them. In nucleotides, the CDR3 is TGTGCCAGCAGCTTGTCCGGGGGTGGCAATGAGCAGTTCTTC. Encoded protein: CASSLSGGGNEQFF.

This clone was counted once. This chain joins TRBV4-3 and TRBJ1-4; D perhaps matches TRBD1 (6 bases). This CDR3 region has 15 residues. The V gene's germline CDR1 is LGHNA and CDR2 YSLEER. The V end was cut by 0 bases, the J end by 6 bases, with 11 bases between. This CDR3 is CASSQDGRGDEKLFF. Written as DNA, the CDR3 is TGCGCCAGCAGCCAAGATGGCAGGGGTGATGAAAAACTGTTTTTT.

This chain links TRBV4-3 with TRBJ2-7; possible D gene TRBD2, 5 bases. The CDR3 sequence is 15 residues long. Germline-derived CDR1 and CDR2 are LGHNA and YSLEER. V gave up 0 bases and J gave up 0 bases, with 9 bases separating them. The CDR3 sequence: CASSQDRRSSYEQYF. The DNA for the CDR3 is TGCGCCAGCAGCCAAGATAGGAGGAGCTCCTACGAGCAGTACTTC.

The chain employs TRBV28 and TRBJ1-6, with D hard to call. V shed 5 bases and J shed 0 bases, with 14 bases lying between them. This CDR3 has 17 amino acids. CDR1 is MDHEN, CDR2 SYDVKM, per germline. The DNA for the CDR3 is TGTGCCAGCAGTACCGACACCATTCGCTCCTATAATTCACCCCTCCACTTT. Protein product: CASSTDTIRSYNSPLHF. Full variable domain (missing parts from reference TRBV28 and TRBJ1-6): DVKVTQSSRYLVKRTGEKVFLECVQDMDHENMFWYRQDPGLGLRLIYFSYDVKMKEKGDIPEGYSVSREKKERFSLILESASTNQTSMYLCASSTDTIRSYNSPLHFGNGTRLTVT.

The table lists this clone with a count of one. The V call is TRBV10-3, the J call TRBJ1-1; D possibly corresponds to TRBD1 (5 bases). V lost 0 bases to trimming and J lost 0 bases, with 11 bases between them. Germline CDR1 reads ENHRY; CDR2 reads SYGVKD. The CDR3 loop spans 16 amino acids. CDR3 amino acids: CAISESYDRLNTEAFF. CDR3 nucleotides: TGTGCCATCAGTGAGTCTTACGACAGACTGAACACTGAAGCTTTCTTT.

The chain is built from TRBV28 and TRBJ1-2, with D tentatively TRBD1 (6 bases). The CDR3 is made up of 16 amino acids. Germline CDR1 is MDHEN and CDR2 is SYDVKM. V lost 4 bases, J lost 2 bases, and 17 bases lay in between. The DNA for the CDR3 is TGTGCCAGCAGTTCCCAAAGCAGGACAGCCAACTATGGCTACACCTTC. Translated, it gives CASSSQSRTANYGYTF.

The chain recombines TRBV21-1 with TRBJ2-1; whether TRBD2, the table's D call, matches the DNA was not checked. TRBV21-1 is given as a pseudogene. This CDR3 has 12 residues. The CDR3 DNA follows: TGTGCCAGCAGCCGGGGATACAATGAGCAGTTCTTC. Protein sequence: CASSRGYNEQFF.

V gene TRBV14 combines with J gene TRBJ1-2; D is unresolved. The germline CDR1 and CDR2 sequences are SGHDN and FVKESK. V was cut by 4 bases and J by 4 bases, with 10 bases left in between. This CDR3 has 13 residues. The CDR3 bases are TGTGCCAGCAGCCCATTAGTGTCCTATGGCTACACCTTC. Protein product: CASSPLVSYGYTF.

This sequence joins TRBV27 and TRBJ2-7, with 10 bases matching TRBD1. With 5 bases clipped from V and 3 bases from J, the junction kept 4 bases outside the gene matches. The CDR3 loop spans 14 amino acids. Germline V gene sequence: CDR1 MNHEY, CDR2 SMNVEV (reference sequence). The DNA of the CDR3 is TGTGCCAGCAGTCTGGGACAGGGGATCTACGAGCAGTACTTC. Its protein product is CASSLGQGIYEQYF.

The rearrangement joins TRBV28 to TRBJ1-5; tentative D call: TRBD1 (6 bases). Between the trimmed V and J ends, which lost 6 bases and 3 bases, there was a span of 18 bases. The CDR3 is 16 residues long. Germline CDR1 and CDR2: MDHEN and SYDVKM. As DNA, the CDR3 is TGTGCCAGCAGCCCCCGGGGGGGGGCGAACAATCAGCCCCAGCATTTT. It codes for CASSPRGGANNQPQHF.